Following are 11 T cell receptor beta chains from one sample sequenced in a study of T cell responses to AZD1222 COVID-19 vaccine. Here immunoSEQ multiplex PCR was the method, and the copy in TCRdb shows in-frame clones only, minus some. The sample has some 110,000 clones, approximately 88% seen once. Sequenced here: peripheral blood, sampled on day 0 of AZD1222 vaccination. The origin of the receptors is an adult in good health.

This sequence joins TRBV29-1 and TRBJ1-5; no clear D gene. Germline CDR1 and CDR2: SQVTM and ANQGSEA. The CDR3 is 15 residues long. Trimming cost V 4 bases and J 1 base, with 14 bases left between them. This chain's CDR3 is CSVGSQTESNQPQHF. The CDR3, as DNA: TGCAGCGTTGGGTCCCAAACGGAAAGCAATCAGCCCCAGCATTTT.

The chain recombines TRBV27 with TRBJ1-2; 10 positions match TRBD1. In germline, CDR1 is MNHEY, CDR2 SMNVEV (reference sequence). Trimming at V came to 5 bases and at J to 8 bases, leaving 11 bases not matched to a gene. CDR3 length: 15 residues. The CDR3 DNA follows: TGTGCCAGCAGTCGTACCCGGGACAGGGGTCAGGGCTACACCTTC. It encodes CASSRTRDRGQGYTF.

The V call is TRBV24-1, the J call TRBJ2-1; no reliable D call. The CDR3 totals 16 residues. V was shortened by 5 bases and J by 5 bases, with 18 bases between the two germline ends. Germline V gene lookup returns CDR1 KGHDR and CDR2 SFDVKD. As DNA, the CDR3 is TGTGCCACCAGTGGGTACAGCCAAGGCTTAAACAATGAGCAGTTCTTC. Its protein is CATSGYSQGLNNEQFF.

This chain joins TRBV5-1 and TRBJ1-4, with a possible D match to TRBD1 (6 bases). The CDR3 is 14 amino acids. The germline CDR1 and CDR2 sequences are SGHRS and YFSETQ. Trimming pared 5 bases from V and 12 bases from J, leaving 20 bases between. The CDR3 sequence: CASSSGGQPQELFF. CDR3 in DNA: TGCGCCAGCAGTTCAGGCGGACAGCCGCAGGAACTGTTTTTT.

This chain joins TRBV19 and TRBJ2-2; 10 nucleotides line up with TRBD2. CDR1 is LNHDA and CDR2 is SQIVND in the germline V gene (reference sequence). After removal of 5 bases from V and 6 bases from J, the junction contained 15 bases not matched to a gene. The CDR3 has 18 amino acids. Here the CDR3 reads CASSHPGLASLGAGELFF. CDR3 nucleotides: TGTGCCAGTAGTCATCCGGGACTAGCGTCTCTTGGGGCCGGGGAGCTGTTTTTT. Complete variable domain (other parts from reference TRBV19 and TRBJ2-2): DGGITQSPKYLFRKEGQNVTLSCEQNLNHDAMYWYRQDPGQGLRLIYYSQIVNDFQKGDIAEGYSVSREKKESFPLTVTSAQKNPTAFYLCASSHPGLASLGAGELFFGEGSRLTVL.

CDR3 residues: CASSLGGGNQPQHF. In DNA form, the CDR3 reads TGTGCCAGCAGCTTAGGGGGTGGAAATCAGCCCCAGCATTTT. The V and J genes are TRBV7-2 and TRBJ1-5; D unresolved. The V end was cut by 1 base, the J end by 4 bases, with 8 bases between. The V gene's germline CDR1 is SGHTA and CDR2 FQGNSA. The CDR3 is 14 residues long.

The chain couples TRBV5-1 to TRBJ1-4; TRBD1 might be the D (5 bases). The germline CDR1 and CDR2 sequences are SGHRS and YFSETQ. The CDR3 is made up of 15 amino acids. V gave up 0 bases and J gave up 4 bases, with 10 bases separating them. The CDR3 here is CASSLGQINNEKLFF. The CDR3 DNA follows: TGCGCCAGCAGCTTGGGACAGATAAATAATGAAAAACTGTTTTTT.

This clone was recorded only once. The V gene is TRBV7-2, the J gene TRBJ1-1, with D unclear. The CDR3 covers 14 residues. V lost 1 base to trimming and J lost 0 bases, with 6 bases between them. From germline, CDR1 is SGHTA and CDR2 FQGNSA. The CDR3 reads CASSLGPLNTEAFF. CDR3 in DNA: TGTGCCAGCAGCTTAGGGCCTCTGAACACTGAAGCTTTCTTT.

The chain couples TRBV10-2 to TRBJ2-1; TRBD2 matches 7 bases. This CDR3 contains 16 residues. Germline CDR1 is WSHSY and CDR2 is SAAADI. V was pared by 6 bases and J by 0 bases, with 8 bases of the junction left unmatched. The CDR3 DNA reads TGCGCCAGCAGGCGAGCAGCGGGGAGCTCCTACAATGAGCAGTTCTTC. Protein sequence: CASRRAAGSSYNEQFF.

The rearrangement links TRBV29-1 to TRBJ2-1, with unresolved D. V lost 3 bases and J lost 7, with 13 bases in between. CDR3 length: 13 residues. CDR1 and CDR2 (germline): SQVTM, ANQGSEA. This chain's CDR3 is CSVDPVRSNEQFF. The CDR3 DNA follows: TGCAGCGTTGACCCGGTCAGATCGAATGAGCAGTTCTTC.

V usage is TRBV21-1 and J usage is TRBJ1-4. TRBV21-1 is tagged as a pseudogene. The length of the CDR3 is 17 residues. CDR3 bases: TGTGCCAGCAGCAATTTGCAAGCCTCTGCAACTAATGAAAAACTGTTTTTT. This encodes CASSNLQASATNEKLFF.